This TCR beta chain was identified in a study of technical replicates of blood from several donors. Only in-frame clones appear in the TCRdb table, and some are missing; sequencing was by immunoSEQ multiplex PCR. This sample carries 75,000 to 95,000 clones, 85% to 95% of them seen once, and the ten largest clones take approximately 0.27%. Germline loops: CDR1 MNHEY, CDR2 SVGAGI. After removal of 7 bases from V and 6 bases from J, the junction contained 2 bases not matched to a gene. The CDR3 is made up of 11 amino acids. What was sequenced was T cells isolated from PBMCs. The genes are TRBV6-5 and TRBJ1-2; TRBD1 agrees at 7 bases. The TCR comes from a human donor in good health. The CDR3 here is CASKQGNGYTF. The CDR3 nucleotides are TGTGCCAGCAAACAGGGGAATGGCTACACCTTC.